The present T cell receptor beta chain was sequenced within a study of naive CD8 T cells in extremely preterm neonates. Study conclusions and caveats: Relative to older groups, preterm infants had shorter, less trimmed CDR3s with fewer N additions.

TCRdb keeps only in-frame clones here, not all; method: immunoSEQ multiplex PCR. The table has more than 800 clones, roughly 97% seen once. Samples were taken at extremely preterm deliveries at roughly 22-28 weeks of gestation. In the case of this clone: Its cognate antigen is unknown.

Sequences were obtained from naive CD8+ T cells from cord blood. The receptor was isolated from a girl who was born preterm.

CDR3 bases: TGCGCCAGCAGCGCGGGTAGAATTTATGGCTACACCTTC. Protein: CASSAGRIYGYTF. The chain recombines TRBV5-1 with TRBJ1-2; no clear D gene. This CDR3 is 13 amino acids long. From germline, CDR1 is SGHRS and CDR2 YFSETQ. V was cut by 4 bases and J by 5 bases, with 12 bases left in between.